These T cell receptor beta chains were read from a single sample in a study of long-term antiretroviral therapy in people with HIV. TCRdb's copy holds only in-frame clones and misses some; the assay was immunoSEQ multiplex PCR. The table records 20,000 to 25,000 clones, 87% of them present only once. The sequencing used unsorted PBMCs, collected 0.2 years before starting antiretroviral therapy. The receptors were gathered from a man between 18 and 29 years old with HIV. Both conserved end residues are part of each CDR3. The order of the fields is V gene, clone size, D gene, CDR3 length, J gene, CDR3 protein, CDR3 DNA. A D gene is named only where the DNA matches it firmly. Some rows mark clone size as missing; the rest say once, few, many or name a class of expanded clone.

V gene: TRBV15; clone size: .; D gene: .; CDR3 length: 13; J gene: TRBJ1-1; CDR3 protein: CATSRRGNTEAFF; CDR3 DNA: TGTGCCACCAGCAGGCGCGGGAACACTGAAGCTTTCTTT
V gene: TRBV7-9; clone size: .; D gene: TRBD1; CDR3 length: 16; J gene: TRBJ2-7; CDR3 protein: CASSLSPGTGGYEQYF; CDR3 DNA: TGTGCCAGCAGCCTCTCCCCCGGGACAGGGGGCTACGAGCAGTACTTC
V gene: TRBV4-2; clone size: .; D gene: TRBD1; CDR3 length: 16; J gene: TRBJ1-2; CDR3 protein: CASSQGGTGVNYGYTF; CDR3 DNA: TGTGCCAGCAGCCAAGGTGGGACAGGGGTTAACTATGGCTACACCTTC
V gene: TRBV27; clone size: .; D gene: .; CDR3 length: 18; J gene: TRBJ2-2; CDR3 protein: CASSLSKSHQTSGGELFF; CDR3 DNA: TGTGCCAGCAGTTTATCAAAATCCCACCAGACTAGTGGCGGGGAGCTGTTTTTT
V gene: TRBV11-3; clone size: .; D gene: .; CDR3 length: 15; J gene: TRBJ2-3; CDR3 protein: CASSLGLPQEDTQYF; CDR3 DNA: TGTGCCAGCAGCTTAGGGTTACCTCAGGAAGATACGCAGTATTTT
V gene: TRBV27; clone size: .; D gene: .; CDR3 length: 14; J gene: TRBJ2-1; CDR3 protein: CASRDGVVGGEQFF; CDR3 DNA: TGTGCCAGCAGGGACGGGGTTGTGGGGGGTGAGCAGTTCTTC
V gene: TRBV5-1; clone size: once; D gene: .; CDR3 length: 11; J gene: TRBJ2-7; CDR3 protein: CASSWGYEQYF; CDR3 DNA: TGCGCCAGCAGTTGGGGCTACGAGCAGTACTTC
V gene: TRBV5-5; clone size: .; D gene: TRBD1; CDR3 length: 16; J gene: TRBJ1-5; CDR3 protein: CASSLGGQFSNQPQHF; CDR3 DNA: TGTGCCAGCAGCTTGGGGGGACAGTTTAGCAATCAGCCCCAGCATTTT
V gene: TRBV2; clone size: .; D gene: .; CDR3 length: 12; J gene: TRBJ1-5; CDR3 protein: CASRRGAQPQHF; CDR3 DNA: TGTGCCAGCAGGCGGGGGGCCCAGCCCCAGCATTTT
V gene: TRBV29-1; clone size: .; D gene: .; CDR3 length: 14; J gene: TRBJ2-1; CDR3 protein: CSVRLKGDAAAQFF; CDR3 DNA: TGCAGCGTTCGCCTTAAAGGGGATGCTGCTGCGCAGTTCTTC
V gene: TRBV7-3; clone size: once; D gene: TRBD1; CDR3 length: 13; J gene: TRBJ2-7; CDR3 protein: CASSLSGGYEQYF; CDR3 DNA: TGTGCCAGCAGCTTATCAGGGGGCTACGAGCAGTACTTC
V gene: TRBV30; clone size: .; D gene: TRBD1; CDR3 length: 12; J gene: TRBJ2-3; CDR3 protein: CAWSPRTGGSYF; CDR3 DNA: TGTGCCTGGAGCCCCAGGACAGGGGGATCGTATTTT
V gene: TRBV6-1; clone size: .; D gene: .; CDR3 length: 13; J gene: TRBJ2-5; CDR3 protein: CASNGPGGETQYF; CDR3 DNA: TGTGCCAGCAATGGGCCTGGAGGGGAGACCCAGTACTTC
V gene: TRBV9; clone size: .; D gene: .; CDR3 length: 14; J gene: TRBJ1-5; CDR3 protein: CASSGGDGDQPQHF; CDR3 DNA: TGTGCCAGCAGCGGTGGAGACGGGGATCAGCCCCAGCATTTT
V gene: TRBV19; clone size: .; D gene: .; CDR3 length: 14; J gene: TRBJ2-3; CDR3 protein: CASSMTGTTDTQYF; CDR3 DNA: TGTGCCAGTAGTATGACCGGGACAACAGATACGCAGTATTTT
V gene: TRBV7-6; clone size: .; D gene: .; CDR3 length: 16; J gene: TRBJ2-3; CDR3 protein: CASSLRVLEPPDTQYF; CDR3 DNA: TGTGCCAGCAGCTTAAGGGTTCTGGAACCTCCAGATACGCAGTATTTT
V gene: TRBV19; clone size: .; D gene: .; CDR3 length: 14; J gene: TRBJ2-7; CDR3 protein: CASSPHGGLYEQYF; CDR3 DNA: TGTGCCAGTAGTCCCCATGGGGGGCTCTACGAGCAGTACTTC
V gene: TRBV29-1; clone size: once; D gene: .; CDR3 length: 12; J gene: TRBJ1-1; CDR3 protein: CSVVDKNTEAFF; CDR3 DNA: TGCAGCGTTGTGGACAAAAACACTGAAGCTTTCTTT
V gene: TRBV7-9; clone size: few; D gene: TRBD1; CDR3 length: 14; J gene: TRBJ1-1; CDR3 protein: CASSPETGFTEAFF; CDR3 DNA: TGTGCCAGCAGCCCTGAGACAGGGTTCACTGAAGCTTTCTTT
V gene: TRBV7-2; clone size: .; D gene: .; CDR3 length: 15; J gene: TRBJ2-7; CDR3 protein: CASSLGGPGPYEQYF; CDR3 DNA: TGTGCCAGCAGCTTAGGGGGCCCAGGCCCCTACGAGCAGTACTTC
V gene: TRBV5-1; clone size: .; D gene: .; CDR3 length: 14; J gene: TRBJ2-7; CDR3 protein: CASSSNEKLYEQYF; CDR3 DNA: TGCGCCAGCAGCTCAAACGAAAAGCTTTACGAGCAGTACTTC
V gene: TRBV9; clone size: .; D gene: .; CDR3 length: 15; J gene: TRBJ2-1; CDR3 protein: CASSVVPGPYNEQFF; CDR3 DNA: TGTGCCAGCAGCGTAGTGCCAGGGCCCTACAATGAGCAGTTCTTC
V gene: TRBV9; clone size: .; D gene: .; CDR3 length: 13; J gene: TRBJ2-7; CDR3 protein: CASSVGNGYEQYF; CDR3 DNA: TGTGCCAGCAGCGTAGGAAACGGATACGAGCAGTACTTC
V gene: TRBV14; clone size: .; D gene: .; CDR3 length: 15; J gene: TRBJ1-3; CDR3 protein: CASSSSAFSGNTIYF; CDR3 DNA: TGTGCCAGCAGCTCAAGCGCCTTCTCTGGAAACACCATATATTTT
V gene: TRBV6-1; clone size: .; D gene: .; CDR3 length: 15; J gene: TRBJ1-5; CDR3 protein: CASSELGLTNQPQHF; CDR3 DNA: TGTGCCAGCAGTGAACTTGGGCTTACTAATCAGCCCCAGCATTTT
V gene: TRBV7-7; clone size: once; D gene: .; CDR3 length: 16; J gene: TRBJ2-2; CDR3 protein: CASSLGPGRGTGELFF; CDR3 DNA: TGTGCTAGCAGCTTGGGACCGGGACGGGGTACCGGGGAGCTGTTTTTT
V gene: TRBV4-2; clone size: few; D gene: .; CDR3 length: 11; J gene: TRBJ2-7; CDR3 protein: CASSQNDEQYF; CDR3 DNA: TGTGCCAGCAGCCAGAACGACGAGCAGTACTTC
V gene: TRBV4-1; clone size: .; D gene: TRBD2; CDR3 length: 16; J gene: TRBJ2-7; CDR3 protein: CASSQGGGRGSYEQYF; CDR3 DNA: TGCGCCAGCAGCCAAGGAGGCGGGAGAGGATCCTACGAGCAGTACTTC
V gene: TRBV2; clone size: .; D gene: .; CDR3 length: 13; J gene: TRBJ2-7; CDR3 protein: CASSEAPRSEQYF; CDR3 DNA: TGTGCCAGCAGCGAAGCTCCTAGGAGCGAGCAGTACTTC
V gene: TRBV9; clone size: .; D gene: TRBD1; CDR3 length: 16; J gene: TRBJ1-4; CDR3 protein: CASSVEDGGGTEKLFF; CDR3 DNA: TGTGCCAGCAGCGTAGAGGATGGAGGGGGCACTGAAAAACTGTTTTTT
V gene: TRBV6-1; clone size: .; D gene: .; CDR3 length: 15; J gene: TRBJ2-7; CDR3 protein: CASSEGTAMGYEQYF; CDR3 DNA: TGTGCCAGCAGTGAAGGGACAGCCATGGGCTACGAGCAGTACTTC
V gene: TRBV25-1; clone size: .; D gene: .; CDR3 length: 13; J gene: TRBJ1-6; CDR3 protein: CASSAGNNSPLHF; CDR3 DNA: TGTGCCAGCAGTGCGGGGAATAATTCACCCCTCCACTTT
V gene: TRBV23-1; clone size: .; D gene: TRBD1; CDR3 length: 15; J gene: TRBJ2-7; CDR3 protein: CASSPWDRAIREQYF; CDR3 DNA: TGCGCCAGCAGTCCTTGGGACAGGGCGATACGCGAGCAGTACTTC
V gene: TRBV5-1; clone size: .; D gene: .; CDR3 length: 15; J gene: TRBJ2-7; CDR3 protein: CASSSRPDSSYEQYF; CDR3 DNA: TGCGCCAGCAGTTCTCGACCGGACAGCTCCTACGAGCAGTACTTC
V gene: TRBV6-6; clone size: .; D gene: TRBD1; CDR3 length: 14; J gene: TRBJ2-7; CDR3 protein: CASRGTVLSYEQYF; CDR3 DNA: TGTGCCAGCAGGGGGACAGTTCTCTCCTACGAGCAGTACTTC
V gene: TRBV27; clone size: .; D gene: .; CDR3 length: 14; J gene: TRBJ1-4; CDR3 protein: CASSLARGREKLFF; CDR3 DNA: TGTGCCAGCAGTTTAGCCAGGGGCCGGGAAAAACTGTTTTTT
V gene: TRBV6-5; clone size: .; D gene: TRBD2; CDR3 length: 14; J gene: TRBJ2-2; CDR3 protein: CASSYAGAVGELFF; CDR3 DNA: TGTGCCAGCAGTTACGCGGGAGCGGTCGGGGAGCTGTTTTTT
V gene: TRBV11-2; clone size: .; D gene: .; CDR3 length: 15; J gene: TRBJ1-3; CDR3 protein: CASSLEEVTGNTIYF; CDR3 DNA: TGTGCCAGCAGCTTAGAGGAAGTAACTGGAAACACCATATATTTT
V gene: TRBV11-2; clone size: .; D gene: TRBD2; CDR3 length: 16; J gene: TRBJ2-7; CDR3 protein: CASSELTSGGRYEQYF; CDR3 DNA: TGTGCCAGCAGCGAACTGACTAGCGGGGGTAGGTACGAGCAGTACTTC
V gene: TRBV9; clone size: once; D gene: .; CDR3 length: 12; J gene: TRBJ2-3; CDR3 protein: CASSALTDTQYF; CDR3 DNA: TGTGCCAGCAGCGCCCTCACAGATACGCAGTATTTT
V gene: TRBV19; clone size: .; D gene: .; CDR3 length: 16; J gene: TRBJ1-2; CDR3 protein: CASREFRASLVGGYTF; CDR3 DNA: TGTGCCAGTAGGGAGTTCCGGGCCTCGTTAGTCGGTGGCTACACCTTC
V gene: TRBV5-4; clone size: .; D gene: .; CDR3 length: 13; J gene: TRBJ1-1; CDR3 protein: CASSLGQYAEAFF; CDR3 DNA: TGTGCCAGCAGCTTGGGGCAATATGCTGAAGCTTTCTTT
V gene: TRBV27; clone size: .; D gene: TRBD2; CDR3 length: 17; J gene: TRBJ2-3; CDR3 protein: CASSLSRGGTSVDTQYF; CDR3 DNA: TGTGCCAGCAGTTTATCTAGGGGTGGGACTAGTGTTGATACGCAGTATTTT
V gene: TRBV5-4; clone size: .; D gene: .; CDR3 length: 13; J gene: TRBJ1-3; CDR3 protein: CASSRTPGNTIYF; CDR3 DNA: TGTGCCAGCAGCCGGACGCCTGGAAACACCATATATTTT
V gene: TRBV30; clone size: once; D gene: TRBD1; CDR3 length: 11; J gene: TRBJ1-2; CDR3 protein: CAWSTGGGYTF; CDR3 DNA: TGTGCCTGGAGCACAGGGGGTGGCTACACCTTC
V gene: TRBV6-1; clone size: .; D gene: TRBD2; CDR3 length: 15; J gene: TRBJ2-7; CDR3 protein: CASRRPTSGTDEQYF; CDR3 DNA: TGTGCCAGCAGGAGGCCGACTAGCGGGACCGACGAGCAGTACTTC
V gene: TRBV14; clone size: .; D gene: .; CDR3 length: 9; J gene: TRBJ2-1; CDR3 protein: CASSLSGFF; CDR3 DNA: TGTGCCAGCAGCCTCTCCGGGTTCTTC
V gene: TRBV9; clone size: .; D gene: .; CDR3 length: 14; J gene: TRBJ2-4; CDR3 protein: CASSPSEAKNIQYF; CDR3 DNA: TGTGCCAGCAGTCCAAGCGAAGCCAAAAACATTCAGTACTTC
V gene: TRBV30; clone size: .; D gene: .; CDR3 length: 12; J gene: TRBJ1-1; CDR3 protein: CAARGGIFEAFF; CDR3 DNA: TGTGCGGCGAGGGGTGGTATATTTGAAGCTTTCTTT
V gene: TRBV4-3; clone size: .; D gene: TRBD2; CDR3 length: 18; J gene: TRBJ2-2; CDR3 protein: CASSLRLAGGPNTGELFF; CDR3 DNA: TGCGCCAGCAGCCTTCGACTAGCGGGGGGGCCGAACACCGGGGAGCTGTTTTTT
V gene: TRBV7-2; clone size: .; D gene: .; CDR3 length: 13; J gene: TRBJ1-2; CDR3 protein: CASSLGTDYGYTF; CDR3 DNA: TGTGCCAGCAGCTTAGGGACGGACTATGGCTACACCTTC
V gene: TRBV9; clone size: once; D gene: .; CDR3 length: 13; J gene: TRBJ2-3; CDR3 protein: CASSVVTGDTQYF; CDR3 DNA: TGTGCCAGCAGCGTAGTAACGGGGGATACGCAGTATTTT
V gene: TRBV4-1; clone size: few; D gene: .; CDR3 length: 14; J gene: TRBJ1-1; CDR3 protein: CASSPYRGVTEAFF; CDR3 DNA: TGCGCCAGCAGCCCCTACCGGGGGGTCACTGAAGCTTTCTTT
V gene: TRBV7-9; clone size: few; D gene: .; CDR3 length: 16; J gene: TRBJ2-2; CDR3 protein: CASSRDPRTNTGELFF; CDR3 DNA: TGTGCCAGCAGCCGGGACCCCCGAACGAACACCGGGGAGCTGTTTTTT